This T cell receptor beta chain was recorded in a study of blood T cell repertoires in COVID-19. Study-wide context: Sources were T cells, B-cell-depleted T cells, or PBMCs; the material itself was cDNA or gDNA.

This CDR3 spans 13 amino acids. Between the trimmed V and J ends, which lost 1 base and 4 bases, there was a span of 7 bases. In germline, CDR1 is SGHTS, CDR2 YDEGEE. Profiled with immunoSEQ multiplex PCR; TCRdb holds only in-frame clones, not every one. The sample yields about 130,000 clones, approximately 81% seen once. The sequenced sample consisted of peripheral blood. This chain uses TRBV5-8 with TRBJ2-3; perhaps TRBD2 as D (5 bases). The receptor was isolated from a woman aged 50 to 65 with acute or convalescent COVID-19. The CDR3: CASSLTSADTQYF. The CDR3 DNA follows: TGTGCCAGCAGCTTGACTAGTGCAGATACGCAGTATTTT.